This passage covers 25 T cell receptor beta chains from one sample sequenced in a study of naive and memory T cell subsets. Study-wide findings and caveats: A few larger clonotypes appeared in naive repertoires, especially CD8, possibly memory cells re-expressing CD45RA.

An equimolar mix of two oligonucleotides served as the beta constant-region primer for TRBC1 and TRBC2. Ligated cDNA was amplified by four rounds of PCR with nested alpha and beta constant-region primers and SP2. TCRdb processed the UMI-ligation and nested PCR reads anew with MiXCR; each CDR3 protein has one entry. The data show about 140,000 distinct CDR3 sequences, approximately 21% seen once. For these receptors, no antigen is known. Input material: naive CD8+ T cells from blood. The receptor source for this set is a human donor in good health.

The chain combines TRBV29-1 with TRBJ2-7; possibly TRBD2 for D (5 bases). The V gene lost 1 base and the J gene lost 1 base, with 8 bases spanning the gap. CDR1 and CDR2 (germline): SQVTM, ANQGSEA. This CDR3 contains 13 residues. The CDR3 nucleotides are TGCAGCGTTGAAGGGACTCAGTCCTACGAGCAGTACTTC. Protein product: CSVEGTQSYEQYF.

The CDR3 region has the DNA TGTGCCAGCAGCCAAGAGTCCAGCGGGAGGAATGAGCAGTTCTTC. Translation gives CASSQESSGRNEQFF. The chain combines TRBV3-1 with TRBJ2-1; 9 nucleotides line up with TRBD2. CDR1 is LGHDT, CDR2 YNNKEL, per germline (reference sequence). Trimming at V came to 0 bases and at J to 7 bases, leaving 4 bases not matched to a gene. This CDR3 region has 15 residues.

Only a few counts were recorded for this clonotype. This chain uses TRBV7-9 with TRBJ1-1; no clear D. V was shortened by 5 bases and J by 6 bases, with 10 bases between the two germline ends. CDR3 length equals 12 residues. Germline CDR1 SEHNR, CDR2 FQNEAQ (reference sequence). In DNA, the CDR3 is TGTGCCAGCAGCCGCGGAATATCTGAAGCTTTCTTT. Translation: CASSRGISEAFF.

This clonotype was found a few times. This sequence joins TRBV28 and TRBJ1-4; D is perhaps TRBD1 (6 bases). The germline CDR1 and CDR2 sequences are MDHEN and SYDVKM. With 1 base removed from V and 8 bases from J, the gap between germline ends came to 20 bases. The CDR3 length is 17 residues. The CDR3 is CASSLYLEGGQREKLFF. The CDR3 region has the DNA TGTGCCAGCAGTTTATATCTCGAAGGGGGGCAGCGAGAAAAACTGTTTTTT.

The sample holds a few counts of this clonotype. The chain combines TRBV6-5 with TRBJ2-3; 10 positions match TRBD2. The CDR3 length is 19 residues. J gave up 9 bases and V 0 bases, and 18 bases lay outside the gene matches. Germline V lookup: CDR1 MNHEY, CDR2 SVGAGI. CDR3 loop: CASSYSLMSGRAVFGTQYF. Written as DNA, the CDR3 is TGTGCCAGCAGTTACTCGTTAATGAGCGGGAGGGCCGTTTTTGGAACGCAGTATTTT.

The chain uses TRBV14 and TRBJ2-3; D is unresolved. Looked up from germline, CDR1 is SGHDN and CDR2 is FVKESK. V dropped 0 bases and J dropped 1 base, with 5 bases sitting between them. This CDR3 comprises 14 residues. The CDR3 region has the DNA TGTGCCAGCAGCCAAGAAGTCGGCACAGATACGCAGTATTTT. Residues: CASSQEVGTDTQYF.

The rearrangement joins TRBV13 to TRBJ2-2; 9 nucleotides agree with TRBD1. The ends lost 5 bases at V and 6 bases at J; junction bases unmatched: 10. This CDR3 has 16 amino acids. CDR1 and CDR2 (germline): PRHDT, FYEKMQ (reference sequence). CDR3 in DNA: TGTGCCAGCAGCGCCCGGGACAGGGAATATGCCGGGGAGCTGTTTTTT. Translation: CASSARDREYAGELFF.

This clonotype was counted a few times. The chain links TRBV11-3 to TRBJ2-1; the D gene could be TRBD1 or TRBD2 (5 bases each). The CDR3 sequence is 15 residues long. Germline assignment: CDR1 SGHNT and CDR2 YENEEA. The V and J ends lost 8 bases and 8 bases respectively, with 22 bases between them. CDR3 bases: TGTGCCAGCCGAAACCGGGACCATCCTAGGGATGAGCAGTTCTTC. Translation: CASRNRDHPRDEQFF.

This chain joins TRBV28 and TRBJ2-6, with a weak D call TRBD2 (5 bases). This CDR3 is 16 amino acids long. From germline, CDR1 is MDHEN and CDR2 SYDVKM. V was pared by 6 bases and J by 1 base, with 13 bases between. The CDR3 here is CASSDLGESGANVLTF. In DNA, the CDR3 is TGTGCCAGCAGCGACCTCGGGGAGTCTGGGGCCAACGTCCTGACTTTC.

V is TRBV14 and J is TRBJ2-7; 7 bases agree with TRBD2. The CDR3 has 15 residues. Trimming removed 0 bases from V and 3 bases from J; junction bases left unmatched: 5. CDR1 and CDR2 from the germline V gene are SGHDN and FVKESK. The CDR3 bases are TGTGCCAGCAGCCAAGATTCGGGGGGACTCTACGAGCAGTACTTC. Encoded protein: CASSQDSGGLYEQYF.

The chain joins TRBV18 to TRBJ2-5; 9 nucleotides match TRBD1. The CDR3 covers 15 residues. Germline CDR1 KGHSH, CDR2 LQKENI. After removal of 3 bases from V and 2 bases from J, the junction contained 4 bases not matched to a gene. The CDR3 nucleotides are TGTGCCAGCTCACCCGGACAGGGGATGCAAGAGACCCAGTACTTC. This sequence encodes CASSPGQGMQETQYF.

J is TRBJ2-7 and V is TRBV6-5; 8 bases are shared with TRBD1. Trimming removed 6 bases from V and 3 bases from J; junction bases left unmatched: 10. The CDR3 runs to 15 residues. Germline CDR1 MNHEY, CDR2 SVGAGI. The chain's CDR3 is CASSRAGTGNYEQYF. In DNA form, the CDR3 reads TGTGCCAGCAGCCGAGCTGGGACAGGAAACTACGAGCAGTACTTC.

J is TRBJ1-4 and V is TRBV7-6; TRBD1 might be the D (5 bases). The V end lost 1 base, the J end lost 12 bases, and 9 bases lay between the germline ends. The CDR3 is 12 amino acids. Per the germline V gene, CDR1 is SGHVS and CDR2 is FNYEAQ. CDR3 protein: CASSLVGAELFF. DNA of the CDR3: TGTGCCAGCAGCTTAGTTGGGGCTGAACTGTTTTTT.

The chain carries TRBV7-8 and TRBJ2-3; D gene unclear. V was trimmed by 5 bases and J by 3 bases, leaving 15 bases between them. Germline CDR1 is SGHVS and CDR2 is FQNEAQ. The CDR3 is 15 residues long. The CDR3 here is CASSPDALGTDTQYF. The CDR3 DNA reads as TGTGCCAGCAGCCCGGACGCCCTGGGGACAGATACGCAGTATTTT. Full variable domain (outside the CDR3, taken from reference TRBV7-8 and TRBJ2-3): GAGVSQSPRYKVAKRGQDVALRCDPISGHVSLFWYQQALGQGPEFLTYFQNEAQLDKSGLPSDRFFAERPEGSVSTLKIQRTQQEDSAVYLCASSPDALGTDTQYFGPGTRLTVL.

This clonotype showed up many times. The CDR3 here is CSAGTWDFYGYTF. The CDR3 coding sequence is TGCAGTGCTGGAACTTGGGATTTCTATGGCTACACCTTC. The J gene is TRBJ1-2, the V gene TRBV20-1, with unresolved D. The CDR3 is made up of 13 amino acids. V dropped 5 bases and J dropped 4 bases, with 14 bases sitting between them. Germline V gives CDR1 DFQATT, CDR2 SNEGSKA (reference sequence).

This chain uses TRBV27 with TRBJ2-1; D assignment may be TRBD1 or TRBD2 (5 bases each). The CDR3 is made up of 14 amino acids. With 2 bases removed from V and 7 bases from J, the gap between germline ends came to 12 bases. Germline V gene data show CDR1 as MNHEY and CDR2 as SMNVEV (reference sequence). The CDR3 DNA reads TGTGCCAGCAGTTTAACAGAGGGGCATAATGAGCAGTTCTTC. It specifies CASSLTEGHNEQFF.

This CDR3 reads CSVVQGAGELFF. The CDR3 bases are TGCAGCGTCGTACAGGGAGCCGGGGAGCTGTTTTTT. The chain is built from TRBV29-1 and TRBJ2-2, with D possibly matching TRBD1 (6 bases). Germline CDR1 and CDR2: SQVTM and ANQGSEA. Trimming stripped 6 bases from V and 6 bases from J, with 11 bases between. The CDR3 length is 12 residues.

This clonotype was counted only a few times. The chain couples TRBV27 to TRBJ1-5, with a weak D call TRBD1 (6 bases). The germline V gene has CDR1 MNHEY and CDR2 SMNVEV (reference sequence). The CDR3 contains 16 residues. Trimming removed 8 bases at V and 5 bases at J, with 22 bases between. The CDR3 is CASRRGGLRDDQPQHF. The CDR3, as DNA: TGTGCCAGCCGGAGGGGGGGACTGCGGGATGATCAGCCCCAGCATTTT.

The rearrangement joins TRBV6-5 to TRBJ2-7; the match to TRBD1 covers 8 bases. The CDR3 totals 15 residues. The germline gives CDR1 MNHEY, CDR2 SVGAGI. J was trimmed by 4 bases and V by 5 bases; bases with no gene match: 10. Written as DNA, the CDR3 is TGTGCCAGCAGTACCGGACAGGGCTTCTTATACGAGCAGTACTTC. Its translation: CASSTGQGFLYEQYF.

In DNA, the CDR3 is TGTGCCAGCAGTTCCTACAGGGGGAGCACAGATACGCAGTATTTT. It specifies CASSSYRGSTDTQYF. The V and J genes are TRBV28 and TRBJ2-3; 8 nucleotides line up with TRBD1. This CDR3 has 15 amino acids. Germline CDR1 and CDR2: MDHEN and SYDVKM. Trimming at V came to 4 bases and at J to 0 bases, leaving 3 bases not matched to a gene.

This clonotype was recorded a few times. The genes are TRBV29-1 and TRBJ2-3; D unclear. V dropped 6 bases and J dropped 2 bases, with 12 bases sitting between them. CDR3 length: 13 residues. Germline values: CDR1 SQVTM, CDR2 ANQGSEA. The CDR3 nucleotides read TGCAGCGTCCTGTCGACGTACACAGATACGCAGTATTTT. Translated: CSVLSTYTDTQYF.

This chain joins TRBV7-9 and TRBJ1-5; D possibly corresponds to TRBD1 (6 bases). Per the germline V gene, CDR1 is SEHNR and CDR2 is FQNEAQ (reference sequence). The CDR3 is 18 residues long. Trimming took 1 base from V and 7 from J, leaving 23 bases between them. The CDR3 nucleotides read TGTGCCAGCAGCTTAGTTTCCCCCAGGGGACGATCGGGGCAGCCCCAGCATTTT. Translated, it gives CASSLVSPRGRSGQPQHF.

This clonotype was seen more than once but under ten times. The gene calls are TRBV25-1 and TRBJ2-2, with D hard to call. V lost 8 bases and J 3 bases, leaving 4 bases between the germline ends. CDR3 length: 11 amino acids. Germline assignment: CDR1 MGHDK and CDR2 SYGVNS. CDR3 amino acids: CASAYTGELFF. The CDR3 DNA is TGTGCCAGCGCCTACACCGGGGAGCTGTTTTTT.

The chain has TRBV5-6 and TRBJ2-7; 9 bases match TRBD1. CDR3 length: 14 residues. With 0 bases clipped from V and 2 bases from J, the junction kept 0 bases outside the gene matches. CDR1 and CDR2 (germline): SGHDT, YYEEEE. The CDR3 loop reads CASSLGDRAYEQYF. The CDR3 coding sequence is TGTGCCAGCAGCTTGGGGGACAGGGCCTACGAGCAGTACTTC.

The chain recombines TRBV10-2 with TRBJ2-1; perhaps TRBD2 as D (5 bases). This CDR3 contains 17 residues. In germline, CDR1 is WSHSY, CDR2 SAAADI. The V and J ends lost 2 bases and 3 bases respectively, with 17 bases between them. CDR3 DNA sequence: TGCGCCAGCAGTGAGGCCAGCCGCGAGGCGGGCTACAATGAGCAGTTCTTC. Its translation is CASSEASREAGYNEQFF.